This T cell receptor (beta chain) is drawn from a study of OX40 agonist ivuxolimab in advanced cancers. Overall study context: Those enrolled were about 82% male, with a mean age of roughly 60 years and ages from about 20 to 79. Notes on the study in general: Dosing at 0.1 to 3.0 mg/kg was accompanied by clonal expansion of CD4+ and CD8+ blood T cells by week 6. Expanded clones tended on average to be more numerous among CD8+ T cells than CD4+.

V lost 2 bases and J lost 2, with 11 bases in between. CDR3 length equals 15 residues. Germline CDR1 and CDR2: SGHNT and YYREEE (reference sequence). With respect to this clone: The antigen remains unidentified.

Blood samples were obtained at baseline, cycle 4 day 1, and cycle 7 day 1. The assay was immunoSEQ multiplex PCR, and TCRdb's table has in-frame clones only and misses some. The sample contains over 85,000 clones, around nine tenths of which appear only once. The sequencing used CD4+ or CD8+ T cells sorted from blood, collected in a trial of the OX40 agonist ivuxolimab. This receptor was taken from an adult with an advanced solid tumor such as melanoma, head and neck, liver or kidney cancer. The rearrangement joins TRBV5-4 to TRBJ1-5, with a weak D call TRBD1 (6 bases). The CDR3 bases are TGTGCCAGCAGCTTAGGGGGAACTGGCAATCAGCCCCAGCATTTT. It codes for CASSLGGTGNQPQHF.